The clone carrying this T cell receptor beta chain turned up a few times. As yet, its antigen is unknown. This sample stems from a study of blood T cells in healthy people across ages. Trimming left V 2 bases short and J 9 bases short, with 9 bases between. CDR3 size: 13 residues. CDR1 and CDR2 from the germline V gene are SGHKS and YYEKEE (reference sequence). Using a J-beta primer mix together with a sample-barcoded 5' primer, a second PCR was run for about 6 to 12 cycles. One entry per CDR3 protein results from TCRdb running MiXCR on the 5' RACE reads. In the table there are approximately 780,000 distinct CDR3 sequences, approximately 24% of which are singletons. Findings and limits, study-wide: Samples with more naive T cells showed higher observed beta diversity.

These data were likewise used in another study, on T cells of mothers and their children. As that study records: For each mother, over 9.5 million TCR beta CDR3 reads were obtained, and for each child, 2.5 million to 3 million. Thymic selection, a shaping force on TCR recombination output, acts similarly in related and unrelated pairs. Slightly higher, non-significant overlap characterized related mother-child pairs relative to unrelated pairs.

This clonotype originated in a boy younger than 18 in good health. Sequencing used blood. The chain recombines TRBV5-5 with TRBJ1-6, with D tentatively TRBD1 (6 bases). The CDR3 here is CASSFQGSSPLHF. CDR3 coding DNA: TGTGCCAGCAGCTTTCAGGGGAGTTCACCCCTCCACTTT.